This TCR beta chain was found in a study of blood T cell repertoires in COVID-19. On the study more broadly: T cells, B-cell-depleted T cells, or PBMCs provided the cDNA or gDNA that served as material.

This clone was observed a handful of times. Exposed participants came across a COVID-19 case within 2 weeks before study entry. Trimming left V 2 bases short and J 3 bases short, with 17 bases between. This CDR3 spans 17 amino acids. Germline V gives CDR1 SGHRS, CDR2 YFSETQ. TCRdb keeps only in-frame clones here, not all; method: immunoSEQ multiplex PCR. The table includes about 180,000 clones, 80% detected once. The source is a man between 60 and 75 years old who had been exposed to COVID-19. V gene TRBV5-1 combines with J gene TRBJ1-4, with no clear D. Sequencing was carried out using PBMCs or T cells enriched from blood (not recorded which). The CDR3 region is CASSLNFNGVPNEKLFF. CDR3 bases: TGCGCCAGCAGCTTAAATTTTAACGGAGTCCCTAATGAAAAACTGTTTTTT. The variable domain in full, with the rest retrieved from reference TRBV5-1 and TRBJ1-4, is KAGVTQTPRYLIKTRGQQVTLSCSPISGHRSVSWYQQTPGQGLQFLFEYFSETQRNKGNFPGRFSGRQFSNSRSEMNVSTLELGDSALYLCASSLNFNGVPNEKLFFGSGTQLSVL.